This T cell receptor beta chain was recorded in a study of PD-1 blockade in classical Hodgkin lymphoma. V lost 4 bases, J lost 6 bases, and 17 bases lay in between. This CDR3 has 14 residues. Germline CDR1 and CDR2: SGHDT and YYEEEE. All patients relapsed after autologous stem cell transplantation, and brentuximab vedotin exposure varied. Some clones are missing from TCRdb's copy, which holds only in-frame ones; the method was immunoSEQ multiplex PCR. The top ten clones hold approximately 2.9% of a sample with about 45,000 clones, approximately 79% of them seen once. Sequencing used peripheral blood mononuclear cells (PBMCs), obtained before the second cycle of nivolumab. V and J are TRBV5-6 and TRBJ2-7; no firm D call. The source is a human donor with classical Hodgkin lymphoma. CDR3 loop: CASSPGRSPIEQYF. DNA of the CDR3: TGTGCCAGCAGCCCAGGAAGGTCCCCCATCGAGCAGTACTTC.